The 13 T cell receptor beta chains presented below share a single source sample, sequenced in a study of T cells in tumors after PD-1 blockade. The data were produced by immunoSEQ multiplex PCR, yet TCRdb's version contains in-frame clones alone and is incomplete. The sample includes approximately 6,200 clones, approximately 80% of them seen just once. The material sequenced was PBMCs, taken after anti-PD-1 therapy. The origin of the receptors is a human donor with advanced basal cell or squamous cell carcinoma (not recorded which).

The V call is TRBV5-1, the J call TRBJ2-7, with D hard to call. Germline loops: CDR1 SGHRS, CDR2 YFSETQ. The CDR3 totals 15 residues. Trimming cost V 2 bases and J 1 base, with 13 bases left between them. CDR3 residues: CASSFTTATSYEQYF. CDR3 bases: TGCGCCAGCAGCTTTACCACCGCTACATCCTACGAGCAGTACTTC.

V is TRBV5-6 and J is TRBJ1-2; D may be TRBD1 (5 bases). Germline-derived CDR1 and CDR2 are SGHDT and YYEEEE. Trimming left V 0 bases short and J 4 bases short, with 10 bases between. The CDR3 is made up of 14 amino acids. This chain's CDR3 is CASSLVGVPYGYTF. The CDR3 nucleotides are TGTGCCAGCAGCTTGGTGGGGGTCCCCTATGGCTACACCTTC. Complete variable domain (other parts from reference TRBV5-6 and TRBJ1-2): DAGVTQSPTHLIKTRGQQVTLRCSPKSGHDTVSWYQQALGQGPQFIFQYYEEEERQRGNFPDRFSGHQFPNYSSELNVNALLLGDSALYLCASSLVGVPYGYTFGSGTRLTVV.

The rearrangement links TRBV6-6 to TRBJ2-7; no clear D. The CDR3 has 13 amino acids. V shed 4 bases and J shed 4 bases, with 11 bases lying between them. The germline gives CDR1 MNHNY, CDR2 SVGAGI (reference sequence). The CDR3 spells CASSLTLGYEQYF. The CDR3 bases are TGTGCCAGCAGTTTAACCTTGGGATACGAGCAGTACTTC.

V is TRBV29-1 and J is TRBJ2-2; 7 bases map to TRBD1. V shed 7 bases, J shed 0 bases, and the junction held 5 bases outside the gene matches. Germline lookup yields CDR1 SQVTM and CDR2 ANQGSEA. The CDR3 consists of 14 residues. CDR3 nucleotide sequence: TGCAGCGGAACTCAGGGGGCGAACACCGGGGAGCTGTTTTTT. Translated, it gives CSGTQGANTGELFF.

The chain links TRBV9 to TRBJ2-2; possibly TRBD1 for D (5 bases). V lost 1 base, J lost 5 bases, and 6 bases lay in between. Germline CDR1 reads SGDLS; CDR2 reads YYNGEE. This CDR3 is 13 amino acids long. CDR3 nucleotide sequence: TGTGCCAGCAGCGTAACAGGAACCGGGGAGCTGTTTTTT. It is translated as CASSVTGTGELFF.

The chain links TRBV27 to TRBJ1-6; a possible D gene is TRBD1 (5 bases). Germline values: CDR1 MNHEY, CDR2 SMNVEV (reference sequence). V was cut by 2 bases and J by 6 bases, with 11 bases left in between. The CDR3 has 15 residues. The CDR3 reads CASSLVGTSNSPLHF. CDR3 nucleotide sequence: TGTGCCAGCAGTTTAGTGGGGACCTCTAATTCACCCCTCCACTTT.

This clone came up once. The chain employs TRBV6-2 or TRBV6-3 and TRBJ2-2; no clear D. The CDR3 has 14 amino acids. In germline, CDR1 is MNHEY, CDR2 SVGEGT. The V end was cut by 2 bases, the J end by 4 bases, with 8 bases between. CDR3 in amino acids: CASSYRTPTGELFF. CDR3 sequence (DNA): TGTGCCAGCAGTTACCGAACACCCACCGGGGAGCTGTTTTTT.

V is TRBV4-1 and J is TRBJ2-3, with unresolved D. The CDR3 extends over 15 amino acids. Germline-derived CDR1 and CDR2 are MGHRA and YSYEKL. The germline V and J ends were trimmed by 0 bases and 0 bases, with 7 bases remaining between them. DNA of the CDR3: TGCGCCAGCAGCCAAGAGAGTTCTAGCACAGATACGCAGTATTTT. It translates to CASSQESSSTDTQYF.

The V gene is TRBV6-5, the J gene TRBJ2-1; D unclear. Looked up from germline, CDR1 is MNHEY and CDR2 is SVGAGI. V lost 1 base and J 5 bases, leaving 6 bases between the germline ends. The CDR3 length is 13 residues. The CDR3 sequence: CASSYYADNEQFF. The CDR3 DNA is TGTGCCAGCAGTTACTATGCCGACAATGAGCAGTTCTTC.

This clone was picked up one time. The chain uses TRBV6-2 or TRBV6-3 and TRBJ1-5, with a weak D call TRBD1 (6 bases). With 2 bases removed from V and 0 bases from J, the gap between germline ends came to 14 bases. CDR1 and CDR2 from the germline V gene are MNHEY and SVGEGT. The CDR3 is made up of 17 amino acids. This CDR3 reads CASSYTIQGYSNQPQHF. The CDR3 DNA is TGTGCCAGCAGTTACACAATACAGGGATATAGCAATCAGCCCCAGCATTTT.

The chain has TRBV11-2 and TRBJ2-1, with D perhaps matching TRBD2 (5 bases). Germline CDR1 reads SGHAT; CDR2 reads FQNNGV. V shed 1 base and J shed 7 bases, with 8 bases lying between them. CDR3 size: 13 residues. The CDR3 region is CASSLARANEQFF. The DNA for the CDR3 is TGTGCCAGCAGCTTAGCGCGGGCGAATGAGCAGTTCTTC.

The rearrangement uses TRBV9 and TRBJ2-1; 9 bases match TRBD2. CDR3 length: 15 amino acids. With V trimmed by 0 bases and J by 4 bases, 2 bases remained unmatched. Per germline, CDR1 SGDLS and CDR2 YYNGEE. This chain's CDR3 is CASSVALAGYNEQFF. For the CDR3, the DNA is TGTGCCAGCAGCGTAGCTCTAGCGGGGTACAATGAGCAGTTCTTC.

The chain couples TRBV18 to TRBJ2-6; D is undetermined. There are 16 residues in the CDR3. V was pared by 2 bases and J by 0 bases, with 8 bases between. Germline CDR1 KGHSH, CDR2 LQKENI. The CDR3 region has the DNA TGTGCCAGCTCACCAAACACCCGCTCTGGGGCCAACGTCCTGACTTTC. Protein: CASSPNTRSGANVLTF.